This TCR beta chain was found in a study of EBV T-cell therapy then PD-1 blockade in nasopharyngeal carcinoma. Concerning this clone: Its antigen is unknown.

Trimming took off 7 bases at V and 5 bases at J, with 11 bases between the two ends. The CDR3 is made up of 12 amino acids. Repertoires were generated with immunoSEQ multiplex PCR, while TCRdb's copy carries only in-frame clones and drops some. The sample lists about 20,000 clones, about 86% occurring once. Specified time point: 266 days after commencement of treatment, after nivolumab therapy. Sample treatment: AdE1-LMPpoly-expanded autologous EBV-specific T-cell therapy followed by anti-PD-1 nivolumab. This TCR was sampled from a middle-aged man with nasopharyngeal carcinoma. V gene TRBV12-3 or TRBV12-4 combines with J gene TRBJ1-2; D uncertain. The sample consisted of CD8+ T cells from blood, taken at day 266 from a patient whose treatment included autologous EBV-specific T cells and nivolumab. CDR3 nucleotide sequence: TGTGCCAGCACCCTTGAGGGTTATGGCTACACCTTC. This translates into CASTLEGYGYTF.